This paragraph covers one T cell receptor beta chain sequence. Its antigen is not identified. The data originate from a study of T-cell memory formation after mild COVID-19. Study findings and constraints: What remained unconfirmed was the SARS-CoV-2 specificity of second-wave clones peaking on day 37. CD4+ clones that contracted lay mainly in CM and EM; CD8+ ones lay in EMRA. There were some responding clones in pre-infection memory, which suggested that cross-reactive memory had joined.

From the 5' RACE reads, TCRdb called clonotypes with MiXCR, one entry per CDR3 protein. The sample contains 150,000 to 200,000 distinct CDR3 sequences, 11% of which appear only once. Per the germline V gene, CDR1 is SGHDT and CDR2 is YYEEEE. V lost 1 base, J lost 3 bases, and 8 bases lay in between. The CDR3 has 14 residues. The origin of this receptor is a man aged 18 to 30 who had mild COVID-19 (a few samples of this study predate the infection). Cell type and time point are not known. Sequences were obtained from PBMCs or a T cell subset sorted from them (not recorded which). The chain employs TRBV5-6 and TRBJ2-4; the D is unclear. CDR3 in DNA: TGTGCCAGCAGCTTGAGAGGCGGCAAAAACATTCAGTACTTC. Residues: CASSLRGGKNIQYF.